These 10 T cell receptor beta chains share one sample of origin, sequenced in a study of CD8 T cells in ankylosing spondylitis. Study-wide findings and caveats: Ankylosing spondylitis blood seemed to carry a telltale TCR beta motif made of eight highly homologous variants.

These receptors have no known antigen. MiXCR, run by TCRdb on the 5' RACE reads, gives a single entry per CDR3 protein. The sample records more than 600,000 distinct CDR3 sequences, around a fifth being singletons. The sequencing sample was made of blood, either unsorted or a sorted T cell fraction (not recorded which). The receptors originated from a male donor with ankylosing spondylitis.

The rearrangement joins TRBV3-1 to TRBJ1-4; unclear D gene. CDR1 and CDR2 from the germline V gene are LGHDT and YNNKEL (reference sequence). V shed 5 bases and J shed 8 bases, with 9 bases lying between them. The CDR3 extends over 12 amino acids. This chain's CDR3 is CASSTRGEKLFF. For the CDR3, the DNA is TGTGCCAGCAGCACACGAGGAGAAAAACTGTTTTTT.

This chain connects TRBV18 to TRBJ2-1; the D is unclear. This CDR3 region has 12 residues. V was pared by 5 bases and J by 8 bases, with 10 bases between. Germline assignment: CDR1 KGHSH and CDR2 LQKENI. CDR3 residues: CASSDESYEQFF. CDR3 nucleotide sequence: TGTGCCAGCTCAGACGAGAGTTATGAGCAGTTCTTC.

This clonotype was seen more than once but under ten times. J is TRBJ2-1 and V is TRBV7-2; D might be TRBD1 (5 bases). This CDR3 is built from 14 residues. V gave up 5 bases and J gave up 9 bases, with 17 bases separating them. From germline, CDR1 is SGHTA and CDR2 FQGNSA. The CDR3 loop reads CASSPWTFHGEQFF. The CDR3 nucleotides are TGTGCCAGCAGCCCGTGGACATTTCACGGTGAGCAGTTCTTC.

The V and J genes are TRBV24-1 and TRBJ2-1; D is possibly TRBD1 or TRBD2 (5 bases each). V lost 5 bases and J lost 4, with 11 bases in between. The germline gives CDR1 KGHDR, CDR2 SFDVKD. The CDR3 spans 14 residues. The CDR3, as DNA: TGTGCCACCAGTGGGGGGAGTATTTACAATGAGCAGTTCTTC. It codes for CATSGGSIYNEQFF.

This clonotype occurred a few times. This chain joins TRBV28 and TRBJ1-5, with a possible D match to TRBD1 (6 bases). CDR1 and CDR2 (germline): MDHEN, SYDVKM. The CDR3 spans 17 residues. Deletions cut 2 bases from V and 0 bases from J, with 14 bases between. CDR3 region: CASSLMGAGDSNQPQHF. CDR3 DNA sequence: TGTGCCAGCAGTTTAATGGGGGCTGGGGATAGCAATCAGCCCCAGCATTTT.

The chain uses TRBV7-9 and TRBJ1-2, with D possibly being TRBD1 (5 bases). There are 16 residues in the CDR3. V was pared by 5 bases and J by 2 bases, with 18 bases between. The germline V gene encodes CDR1 SEHNR and CDR2 FQNEAQ (reference sequence). The CDR3 DNA sequence: TGTGCCAGCAGCAGATTTCGGACCGGGGGAAACTATGGCTACACCTTC. This codes for CASSRFRTGGNYGYTF.

This chain joins TRBV20-1 and TRBJ2-7; TRBD1 aligns across 8 bases. Germline lookup yields CDR1 DFQATT and CDR2 SNEGSKA (reference sequence). V gave up 7 bases and J gave up 7 bases; unmatched junction bases: 9. The CDR3 runs 12 residues. This chain's CDR3 is CSVPGQAMEQYF. The DNA of the CDR3 is TGCAGTGTACCGGGACAGGCCATGGAGCAGTACTTC.

The chain uses TRBV28 and TRBJ1-2, with D hard to call. The CDR3 totals 13 residues. Trimming cost V 3 bases and J 3 bases, with 8 bases left between them. Per the germline V gene, CDR1 is MDHEN and CDR2 is SYDVKM. This CDR3 is CASSFDAHYGYTF. The CDR3 nucleotides are TGTGCCAGCAGTTTTGACGCACACTATGGCTACACCTTC.

J is TRBJ2-2 and V is TRBV28, with D tentatively TRBD1 (6 bases). Germline V gene sequence: CDR1 MDHEN, CDR2 SYDVKM. The V and J ends lost 4 bases and 0 bases respectively, with 12 bases between them. CDR3 length: 16 amino acids. CDR3 residues: CASSSLGQSNTGELFF. The DNA for the CDR3 is TGTGCCAGCAGTTCGTTGGGACAATCGAACACCGGGGAGCTGTTTTTT.

A few counts support this clonotype. This sequence joins TRBV29-1 and TRBJ2-3; tentative D call: TRBD2 (5 bases). The CDR3 spans 14 residues. Trimming left V 3 bases short and J 1 base short, with 11 bases between. Germline V gene sequence: CDR1 SQVTM, CDR2 ANQGSEA. Written as DNA, the CDR3 is TGCAGCGTTGACCCCGGGATGGGCACAGATACGCAGTATTTT. Translating it yields CSVDPGMGTDTQYF.